This TCR beta chain was sequenced for a study of control samples from healthy donors and cancer patients (dated by TCRdb to 2020 to 2022). The library was produced with the immunoSEQ multiplex PCR assay. The immuneACCESS repertoire file appears here via TCRdb, limited to in-frame rearrangements. These files lack a portion of the clones; in checked studies, under half of the deficit traces to unresolved V genes, and the cause of the others is not known. The sample table shows about 170,000 clones, and roughly nine tenths are seen once. The top ten hold more than 1.3% of the sample. Regarding this clone: Its antigen specificity is not known. Base qualities are missing; no much larger clone stands one base away.

The CDR3, from cysteine to phenylalanine, totals 14 residues. Only the CDR3 portion is preserved as DNA: 42 bases, with reading frame beginning at the first base. Trimming removed 0 bases from V and 0 bases from J, leaving 5 bases between the germline ends. Sequences LNHNV (CDR1) and YYDKDF (CDR2) are obtained from the germline V gene (reference sequence). Sequences were obtained from blood. The sequence was collected from a woman aged 25-40 years in good health. The chain links TRBV15 with TRBJ1-1; no D gene call is confident. The CDR3 loop reads CATSRDRMNTEAFF. DNA sequence: TGTGCCACCAGCAGAGATAGGATGAACACTGAAGCTTTCTTT. This CDR3, with the reference TRBV15 and TRBJ1-1 proteins standing in past its ends, gives the full variable domain DAMVIQNPRYQVTQFGKPVTLSCSQTLNHNVMYWYQQKSSQAPKLLFHYYDKDFNNEADTPDNFQSRRPNTSFCFLDIRSPGLGDTAMYLCATSRDRMNTEAFFGQGTRLTVV.